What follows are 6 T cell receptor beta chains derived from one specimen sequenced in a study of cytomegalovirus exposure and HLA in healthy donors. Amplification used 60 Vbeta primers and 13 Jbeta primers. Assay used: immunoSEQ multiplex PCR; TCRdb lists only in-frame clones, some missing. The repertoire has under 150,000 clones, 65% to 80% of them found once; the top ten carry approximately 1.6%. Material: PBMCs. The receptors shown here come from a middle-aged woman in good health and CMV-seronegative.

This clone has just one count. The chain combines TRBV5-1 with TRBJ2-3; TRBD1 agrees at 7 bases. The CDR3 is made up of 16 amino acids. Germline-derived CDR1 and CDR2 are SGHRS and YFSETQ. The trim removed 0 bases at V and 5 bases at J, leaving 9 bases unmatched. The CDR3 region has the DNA TGCGCCAGCAGCTTGGAAGACAGGGCGAAGGTAGATACGCAGTATTTT. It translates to CASSLEDRAKVDTQYF.

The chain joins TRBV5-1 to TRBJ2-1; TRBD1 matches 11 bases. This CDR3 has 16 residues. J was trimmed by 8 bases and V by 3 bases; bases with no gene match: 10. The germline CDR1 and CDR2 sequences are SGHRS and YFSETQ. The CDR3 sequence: CASSSDTGTGGHEQFF. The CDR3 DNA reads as TGCGCCAGCAGCTCAGATACCGGGACAGGGGGTCATGAGCAGTTCTTC.

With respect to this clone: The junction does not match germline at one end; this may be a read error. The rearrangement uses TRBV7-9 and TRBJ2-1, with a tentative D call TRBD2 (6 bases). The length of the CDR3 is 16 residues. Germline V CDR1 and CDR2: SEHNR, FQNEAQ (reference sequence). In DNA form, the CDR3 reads TGTTCCAGCAACACCCGTGGGGGACTCTCCTACAATGAGCAGTTCTTC. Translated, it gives CSSNTRGGLSYNEQFF.

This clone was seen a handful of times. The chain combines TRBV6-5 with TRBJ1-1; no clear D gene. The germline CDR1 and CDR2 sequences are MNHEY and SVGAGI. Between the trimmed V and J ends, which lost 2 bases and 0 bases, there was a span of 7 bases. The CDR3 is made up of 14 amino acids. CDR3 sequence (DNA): TGTGCCAGCAGTTACGGGAGTGTGAACACTGAAGCTTTCTTT. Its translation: CASSYGSVNTEAFF.

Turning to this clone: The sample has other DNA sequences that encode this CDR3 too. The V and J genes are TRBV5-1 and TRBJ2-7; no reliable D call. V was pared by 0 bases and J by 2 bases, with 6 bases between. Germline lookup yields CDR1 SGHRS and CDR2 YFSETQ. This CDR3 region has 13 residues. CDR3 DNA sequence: TGCGCCAGCAGCTTGGACGGTCCCTACGAGCAGTACTTC. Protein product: CASSLDGPYEQYF.

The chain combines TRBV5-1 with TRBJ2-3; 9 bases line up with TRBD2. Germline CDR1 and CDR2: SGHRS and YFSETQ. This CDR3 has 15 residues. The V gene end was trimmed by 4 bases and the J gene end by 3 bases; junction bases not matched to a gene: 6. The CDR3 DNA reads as TGCGCCAGCAGCCCTAGCGGGGATATGACAGATACGCAGTATTTT. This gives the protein CASSPSGDMTDTQYF.